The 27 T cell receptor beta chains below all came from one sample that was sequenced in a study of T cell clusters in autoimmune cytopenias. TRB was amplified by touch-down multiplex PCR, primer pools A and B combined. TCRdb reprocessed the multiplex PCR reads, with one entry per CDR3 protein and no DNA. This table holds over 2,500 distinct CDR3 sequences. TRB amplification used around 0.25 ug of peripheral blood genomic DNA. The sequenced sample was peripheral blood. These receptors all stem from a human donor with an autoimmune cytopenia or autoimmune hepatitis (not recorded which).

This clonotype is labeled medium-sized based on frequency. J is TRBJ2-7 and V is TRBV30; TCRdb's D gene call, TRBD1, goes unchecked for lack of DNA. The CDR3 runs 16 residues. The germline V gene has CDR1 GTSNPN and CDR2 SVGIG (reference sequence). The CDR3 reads CAWSPPGRGASYEQYF.

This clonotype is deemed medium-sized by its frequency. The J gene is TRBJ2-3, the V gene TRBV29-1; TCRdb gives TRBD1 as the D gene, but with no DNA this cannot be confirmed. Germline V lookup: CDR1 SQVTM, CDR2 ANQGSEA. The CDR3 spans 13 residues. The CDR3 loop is CSVGDTGGDTQYF.

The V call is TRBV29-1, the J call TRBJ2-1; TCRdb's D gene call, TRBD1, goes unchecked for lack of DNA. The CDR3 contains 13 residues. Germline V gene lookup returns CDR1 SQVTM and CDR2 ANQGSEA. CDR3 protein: CSVAGTGGNEQFF.

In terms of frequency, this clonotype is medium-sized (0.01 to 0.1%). CDR3 loop: CSAADRTGNTIYF. This chain connects TRBV29-1 to TRBJ1-3; absent DNA, TCRdb's TRBD1 call cannot be checked. The CDR3 runs to 13 residues. CDR1 and CDR2 from the germline V gene are SQVTM and ANQGSEA.

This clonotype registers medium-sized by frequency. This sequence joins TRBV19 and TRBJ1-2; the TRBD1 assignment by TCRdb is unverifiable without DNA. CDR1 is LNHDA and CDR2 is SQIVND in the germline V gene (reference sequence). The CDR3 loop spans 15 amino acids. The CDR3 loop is CASSIAGTGDYGYTF. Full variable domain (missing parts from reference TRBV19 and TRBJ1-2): DGGITQSPKYLFRKEGQNVTLSCEQNLNHDAMYWYRQDPGQGLRLIYYSQIVNDFQKGDIAEGYSVSREKKESFPLTVTSAQKNPTAFYLCASSIAGTGDYGYTFGSGTRLTVV.

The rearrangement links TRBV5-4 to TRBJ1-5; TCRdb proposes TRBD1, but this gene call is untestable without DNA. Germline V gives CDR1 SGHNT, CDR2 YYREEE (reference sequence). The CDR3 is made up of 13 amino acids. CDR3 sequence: CASTGHGNQPQHF.

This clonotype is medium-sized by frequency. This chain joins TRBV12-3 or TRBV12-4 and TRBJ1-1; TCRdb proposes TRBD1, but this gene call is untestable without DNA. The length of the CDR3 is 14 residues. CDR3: CASSPLAVNTEAFF.

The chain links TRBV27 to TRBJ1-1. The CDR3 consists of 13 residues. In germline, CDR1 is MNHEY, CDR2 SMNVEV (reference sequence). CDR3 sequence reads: CASSSAGNTEAFF.

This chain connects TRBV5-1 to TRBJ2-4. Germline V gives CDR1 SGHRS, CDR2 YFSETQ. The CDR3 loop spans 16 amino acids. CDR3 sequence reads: CASSLGAAIAKNIQYF.

The CDR3 sequence is CASSEEVGSSPLHF. This chain joins TRBV6-1 and TRBJ1-6. The CDR3 length is 14 residues. CDR1 and CDR2 (germline): MNHNS, SASEGT.

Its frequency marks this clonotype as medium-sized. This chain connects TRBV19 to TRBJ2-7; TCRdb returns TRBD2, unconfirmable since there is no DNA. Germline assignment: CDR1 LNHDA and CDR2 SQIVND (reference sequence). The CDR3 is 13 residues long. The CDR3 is CASSLGTDFEQYF.

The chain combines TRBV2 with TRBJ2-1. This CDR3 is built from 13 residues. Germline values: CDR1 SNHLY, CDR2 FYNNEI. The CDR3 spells CASRKTPYNEQFF.

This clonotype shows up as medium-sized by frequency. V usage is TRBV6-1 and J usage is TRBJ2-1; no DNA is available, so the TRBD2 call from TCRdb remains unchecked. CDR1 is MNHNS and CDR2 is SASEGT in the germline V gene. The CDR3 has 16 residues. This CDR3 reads CASSSLAGQAYNEQFF.

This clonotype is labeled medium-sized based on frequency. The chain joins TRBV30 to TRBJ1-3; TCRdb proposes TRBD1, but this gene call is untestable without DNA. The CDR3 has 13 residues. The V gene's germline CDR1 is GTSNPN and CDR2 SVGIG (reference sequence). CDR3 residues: CAWNRGERNTIYF.

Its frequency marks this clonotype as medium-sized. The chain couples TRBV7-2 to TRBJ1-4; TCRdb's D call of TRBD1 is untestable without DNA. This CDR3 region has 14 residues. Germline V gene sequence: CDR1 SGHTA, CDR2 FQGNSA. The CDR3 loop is CASSLGSGDEKLFF.

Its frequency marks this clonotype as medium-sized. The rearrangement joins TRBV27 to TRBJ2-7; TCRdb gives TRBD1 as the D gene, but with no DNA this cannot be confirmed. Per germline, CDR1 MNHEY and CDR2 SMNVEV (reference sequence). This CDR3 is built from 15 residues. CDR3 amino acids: CASSLMPGPAYEQYF.

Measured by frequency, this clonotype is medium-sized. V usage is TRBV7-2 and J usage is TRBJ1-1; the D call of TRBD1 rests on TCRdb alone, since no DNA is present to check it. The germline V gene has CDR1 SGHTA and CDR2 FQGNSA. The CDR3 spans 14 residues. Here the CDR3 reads CASSPGRSNTEAFF.

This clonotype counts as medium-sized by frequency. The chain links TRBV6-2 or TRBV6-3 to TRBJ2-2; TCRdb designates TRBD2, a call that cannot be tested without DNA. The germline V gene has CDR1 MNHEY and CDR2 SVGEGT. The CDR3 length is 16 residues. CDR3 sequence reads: CASHRRVSVLGGELFF.

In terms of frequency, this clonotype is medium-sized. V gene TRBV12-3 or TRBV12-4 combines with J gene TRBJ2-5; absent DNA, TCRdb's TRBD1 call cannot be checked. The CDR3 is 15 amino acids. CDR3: CASSPGQGTQETQYF.

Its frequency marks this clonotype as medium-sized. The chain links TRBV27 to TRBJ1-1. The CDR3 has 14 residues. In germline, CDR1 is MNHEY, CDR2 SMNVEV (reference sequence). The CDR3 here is CASSFSHMNTEAFF.

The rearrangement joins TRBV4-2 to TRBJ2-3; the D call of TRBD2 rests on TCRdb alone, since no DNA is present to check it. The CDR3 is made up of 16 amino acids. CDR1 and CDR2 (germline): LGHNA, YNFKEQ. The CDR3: CASSRQTSGGTDTQYF.

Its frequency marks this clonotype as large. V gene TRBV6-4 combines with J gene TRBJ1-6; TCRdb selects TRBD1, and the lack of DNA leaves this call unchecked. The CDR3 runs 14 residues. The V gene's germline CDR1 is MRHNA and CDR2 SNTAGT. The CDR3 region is CASRQGGPNSPLHF.

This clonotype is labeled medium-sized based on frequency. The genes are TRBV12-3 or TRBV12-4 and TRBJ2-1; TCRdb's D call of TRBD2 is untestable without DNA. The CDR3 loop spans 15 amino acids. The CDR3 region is CASRMTSGGAGEQFF.

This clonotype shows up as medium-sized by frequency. CDR3 region: CSARDLASYNEQFF. J is TRBJ2-1 and V is TRBV20-1; TCRdb's D gene call, TRBD2, goes unchecked for lack of DNA. CDR3 size: 14 residues. CDR1 is DFQATT, CDR2 SNEGSKA, per germline (reference sequence).

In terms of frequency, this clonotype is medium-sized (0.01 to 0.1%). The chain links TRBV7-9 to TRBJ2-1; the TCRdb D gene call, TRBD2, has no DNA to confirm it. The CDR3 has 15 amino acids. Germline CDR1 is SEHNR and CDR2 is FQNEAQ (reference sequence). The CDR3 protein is CASSLGAGGLNEQFF.

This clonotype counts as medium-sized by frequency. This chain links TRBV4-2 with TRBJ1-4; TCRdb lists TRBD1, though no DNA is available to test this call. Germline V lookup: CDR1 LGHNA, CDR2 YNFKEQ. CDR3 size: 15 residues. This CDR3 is CASSQGKQGHEKLFF.

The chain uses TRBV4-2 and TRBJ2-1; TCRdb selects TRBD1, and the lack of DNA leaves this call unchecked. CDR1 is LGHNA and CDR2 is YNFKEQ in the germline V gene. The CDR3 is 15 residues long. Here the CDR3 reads CASSQDRGGGNEQFF.